This is a list of T cell receptor beta chains from one sample in a study of vaccination effects on CD4 cells after COVID-19. Clones were read by immunoSEQ multiplex PCR, and TCRdb kept only the in-frame ones, dropping some. The data hold around 83,000 clones, with 74% observed a single time. These TCRs' antigens remain unknown. The sample in question was CD4+ T cells from PBMCs cultured with HCoV-229E spike peptides, obtained before COVID-19 vaccination. Every receptor here comes from a human donor who received a COVID-19 vaccine. CDR3s include the opening cysteine and the closing phenylalanine or tryptophan. The order of the fields is J gene, V gene, clone size, D gene, CDR3 DNA, CDR3 protein. The D gene is left open where the match is weak. The size field is filled for only some rows; it gives once, few, many or a size class.

>TRBJ2-5|TRBV7-9|.|.
TGTGCCAGCAGCTTAGCGCAAGAGACCCAGTACTTC
CASSLAQETQYF
>TRBJ2-5|TRBV24-1|.|.
TGTGCCACCAGTGATTCGGGGTCGGGCCACCAAGAGACCCAGTACTTC
CATSDSGSGHQETQYF
>TRBJ2-2|TRBV6-2/TRBV6-3|.|.
TGTGCCAGCAGTAGGCAGTCCACCGGGGAGCTGTTTTTT
CASSRQSTGELFF
>TRBJ2-1|TRBV5-1|.|TRBD1
TGCGCCAGCAGCTTGACAGGGGGTGTCGATGAGCAGTTCTTC
CASSLTGGVDEQFF
>TRBJ1-4|TRBV18|.|.
TGTGCCAGCTCACTCTTCCAGGATCGGGAAAAACTGTTTTTT
CASSLFQDREKLFF
>TRBJ1-1|TRBV18|few|.
TGTGCCAGCTCACCGGGGACGAACACTGAAGCTTTCTTT
CASSPGTNTEAFF
>TRBJ2-2|TRBV6-5|.|.
TGTGCCAGCAGTCACCGGACTTGGAACACCGGGGAGCTGTTTTTT
CASSHRTWNTGELFF
>TRBJ2-1|TRBV6-5|.|.
TGTGCCAGCAGTCCAACTATAGCTATGAATGAGCAGTTCTTC
CASSPTIAMNEQFF
>TRBJ2-1|TRBV7-2|.|.
TGTGCCAGCAGCCAGGCCTCCTACAATGAGCAGTTCTTC
CASSQASYNEQFF
>TRBJ1-5|TRBV6-1|.|.
TGTGCCAGCAGTGAGGCCCTAGGGGGTTTGGGTTATAGCAATCAGCCCCAGCATTTT
CASSEALGGLGYSNQPQHF
>TRBJ2-5|TRBV4-1|.|TRBD2
TGCGCCAGCAGTCTCTCGGGGGGAGGAAGCAAAGAGACCCAGTACTTC
CASSLSGGGSKETQYF
>TRBJ2-5|TRBV5-5|.|.
TGTGCCAGCAGCCGCGGGACGTTCGGAGAGACCCAGTACTTC
CASSRGTFGETQYF
>TRBJ2-2|TRBV2|.|.
TGTGCCAGCAGGCGGAGGACATTAGCGAACACCGGGGAGCTGTTTTTT
CASRRRTLANTGELFF
>TRBJ1-6|TRBV30|.|TRBD1
TGTGCCTGGAGGTCCGGGACAGGGACCGACTCCTATAATTCACCCCTCCACTTT
CAWRSGTGTDSYNSPLHF
>TRBJ2-3|TRBV5-6|once|.
TGTGCCAGCAGCTTATGGCGGGATACGCAGTATTTT
CASSLWRDTQYF
>TRBJ2-1|TRBV4-3|.|TRBD2
TGCGCCAGCAGCCAACTCACTAGCGGGGGGAGCTCCTACAATGAGCAGTTCTTC
CASSQLTSGGSSYNEQFF
>TRBJ2-1|TRBV7-9|few|.
TGTGCCAGCAGGGCCCAGGCGGGGCTTCCGGAGGAGTTCTTC
CASRAQAGLPEEFF
>TRBJ1-6|TRBV3-1/TRBV3-2|.|TRBD1
TGTGCCAGCAGCCGCCCAGGGACAGGGTTTTCACCCCTCCACTTT
CASSRPGTGFSPLHF
>TRBJ1-5|TRBV21-1|.|.
TGTGCCAGCAGCACTCCCGAAGGGAACGGTCAGCCCCAGCATTTT
CASSTPEGNGQPQHF
>TRBJ1-2|TRBV10-1|few|TRBD1
TGCGCCAGCCCCACAGGGGGCGATGGCTACACCTTC
CASPTGGDGYTF
>TRBJ2-3|TRBV29-1|.|.
TGCAGCGTTGAAGATTTGCGGGACACAGATACGCAGTATTTT
CSVEDLRDTDTQYF
>TRBJ2-3|TRBV18|.|.
TGTGCCAGCTCACTTCTCTCCCCCAGCACAGATACGCAGTATTTT
CASSLLSPSTDTQYF
>TRBJ2-1|TRBV11-2|.|TRBD1
TGTGCCAGCAGCTTAGAACCCGCAGGGGGTCGTAATGAGCAGTTCTTC
CASSLEPAGGRNEQFF
>TRBJ2-5|TRBV24-1|.|TRBD1
TGTGCCACCAGTGCTCCCTTCGGGACAGGCCAAGAGACCCAGTACTTC
CATSAPFGTGQETQYF
>TRBJ1-1|TRBV6-5|.|.
TGTGCCAGCAAAGAGGTGATTGACACTGAAGCTTTCTTT
CASKEVIDTEAFF
>TRBJ2-5|TRBV9|.|.
TGTGCCAGCAGCGACTCATCGGCTGTTCGGGAGACCCAGTACTTC
CASSDSSAVRETQYF
>TRBJ2-4|TRBV7-9|.|TRBD1
TGTGCCAGCAGCTTAGGTCAGGGGGACATTCAGTACTTC
CASSLGQGDIQYF
>TRBJ1-1|TRBV11-1|once|.
TGTGCCAGCAGCTTAACTTCGCGGGTCGGAGCTTTCTTT
CASSLTSRVGAFF
>TRBJ2-5|TRBV5-1|.|TRBD1
TGCGCCAGCAGCCTGACAGGGGGTGAAGAGACCCAGTACTTC
CASSLTGGEETQYF
>TRBJ1-2|TRBV7-2|.|.
TGTGCCAGCAGCCGCAGGGACGCCAAGGACTATGGCTACACCTTC
CASSRRDAKDYGYTF
>TRBJ1-2|TRBV12-3/TRBV12-4|.|.
TGTGCCAGCAGTCCCCCAGGGGTGGGCTACACCTTC
CASSPPGVGYTF
>TRBJ2-1|TRBV9|.|TRBD2
TGTGCCAGCAGCGTAGGCCTAGCGGGGGGCCTCAATGAGCAGTTCTTC
CASSVGLAGGLNEQFF
>TRBJ2-3|TRBV6-6|.|.
TGTGCCAGCAGTTACACTCAGCGGGATACGCAGTATTTT
CASSYTQRDTQYF
>TRBJ1-1|TRBV28|.|.
TGTGCCAGCAGTTTTTCCGGCGGACAGAACACTGAAGCTTTCTTT
CASSFSGGQNTEAFF
>TRBJ2-1|TRBV6-5|.|.
TGTGCCAGCAGTTACTCGACGGGGTTCCCCTACAATGAGCAGTTCTTC
CASSYSTGFPYNEQFF
>TRBJ1-4|TRBV19|.|.
TGTGCCAGCGCCGATTATCAGGGGAATGAAAAACTGTTTTTT
CASADYQGNEKLFF
>TRBJ2-2|TRBV29-1|.|.
TGCAGCGTTGTTAGGGGTGCCACCGGGGAGCTGTTTTTT
CSVVRGATGELFF
>TRBJ2-2|TRBV30|.|.
TGTGCCCGGAGGCAAAACGGGGAGCTGTTTTTT
CARRQNGELFF
>TRBJ1-2|TRBV5-8|.|.
TGTGCCAGCAGCTTCGGGATGTCTAACTATGGCTACACCTTC
CASSFGMSNYGYTF
>TRBJ1-4|TRBV2|.|.
TGTGCCAGCAGAGAACGTAATGAAAAACTGTTTTTT
CASRERNEKLFF
>TRBJ2-3|TRBV24-1|.|TRBD2
TGTGCCACCAGTGGGGGCGGGGGGGCCGTTACAGATACGCAGTATTTT
CATSGGGGAVTDTQYF
>TRBJ2-1|TRBV7-8|.|.
TGTGCCAGCAGCTTAGGAAACTACAATGAGCAGTTCTTC
CASSLGNYNEQFF
>TRBJ2-3|TRBV24-1|once|TRBD1
TGTGCCACCGGCCAGGGGGCGGCAGATACGCAGTATTTT
CATGQGAADTQYF
>TRBJ1-3|TRBV30|.|.
TGTGCCTGGAGTGCTTACTCTGGAAACACCATATATTTT
CAWSAYSGNTIYF
>TRBJ1-5|TRBV6-6|.|.
TGTGCCAGCTGCGGGGGAGATCAGCCCCAGCATTTT
CASCGGDQPQHF
>TRBJ1-2|TRBV3-1/TRBV3-2|.|.
TGTGCCAGCAGCCAAGATCTTACTTGGTATGGCTACACCTTC
CASSQDLTWYGYTF
>TRBJ1-6|TRBV7-2|.|.
TGTGCCAGCAGCTTAGAGTCAGGGTTCAATTCACCCCTCCACTTT
CASSLESGFNSPLHF
>TRBJ2-1|TRBV5-1|few|TRBD2
TGCGCCAGCAGCTTGGAACTAGCGGGTTACAATGAGCAGTTCTTC
CASSLELAGYNEQFF
>TRBJ1-4|TRBV20-1|.|TRBD1
TGCAGTGCTAGTAGACAGGGCCCTAATGAAAAACTGTTTTTT
CSASRQGPNEKLFF
>TRBJ2-5|TRBV5-1|few|.
TGCGCCAGCAGCTTGGTGGGTGGCCAGGAGACCCAGTACTTC
CASSLVGGQETQYF
>TRBJ1-1|TRBV7-3|few|.
TGTGCCAGCTCAAGAGAGAGGAACACTGAAGCTTTCTTT
CASSRERNTEAFF
>TRBJ1-6|TRBV30|.|.
TGTGCCTCCACCGTGAGGGCAGGGCTAAGCTCCTATAATTCACCCCTCCACTTT
CASTVRAGLSSYNSPLHF
>TRBJ1-3|TRBV9|.|.
TGTGCCAGCAGCGTAGCAACAGGGCTCGTAAACACCATATATTTT
CASSVATGLVNTIYF